This T cell receptor (beta chain) derives from a study of cytomegalovirus exposure and HLA in healthy donors. CDR1 and CDR2 from the germline V gene are SGHNT and YYREEE (reference sequence). Trimming left V 5 bases short and J 1 base short, with 9 bases between. The CDR3 sequence is 13 residues long. Overall study results and limits: What a later analysis reportedly showed was that an Asian-associated ancestry cluster had fewer N-insertions than the approximately 700-donor mean. Sequencing artifact likely explains a cluster of highly shared sequence variants.

PCR primers comprised 60 Vbeta and 13 Jbeta primers. Sequencing used immunoSEQ multiplex PCR; TCRdb keeps in-frame clones, though not all of them. The data hold 170,000 or so clones, with about 83% observed a single time. Nominally healthy donors were sampled, though unrecorded immune exposures were likely. As to this clone: Its antigen is currently unknown.

Sequencing was carried out using PBMCs. The receptor comes from a girl aged 10 to 17 in good health and CMV-seropositive. V usage is TRBV5-4 and J usage is TRBJ1-1; perhaps TRBD1 as D (5 bases). The CDR3 spells CASSQDRNTEAFF. Written as DNA, the CDR3 is TGTGCCAGCAGTCAAGACAGGAACACTGAAGCTTTCTTT.